This T cell receptor beta chain originates from a study of T cell responses to AZD1222 COVID-19 vaccine. V shed 3 bases, J shed 5 bases, and the junction held 9 bases outside the gene matches. Germline lookup yields CDR1 SEHNR and CDR2 FQNEAQ (reference sequence). The CDR3 is 15 amino acids. The protocol was immunoSEQ multiplex PCR, while the TCRdb copy is restricted to in-frame clones and leaves out a portion. The sample shows 120,000 to 150,000 clones, around 90% of them seen only once. The V and J genes are TRBV7-9 and TRBJ2-5, with 7 bases aligning to TRBD2. The specimen was peripheral blood, collected on day 0 of AZD1222 vaccination. The source of this sequence is an adult in good health. In DNA form, the CDR3 reads TGTGCCAGCAGCTTCCGCGGGGGTTCGGCGGAGACCCAGTACTTC. It yields the protein CASSFRGGSAETQYF.